Listed here is a single T cell receptor beta chain. The target antigen is unknown. The sample comes from a study of T cell responses to AZD1222 COVID-19 vaccine. Study-wide results and caveats: Reports indicate that nearly half of spike-specific TCRs are directed at unmutated variant regions. Vaccination with two AZD1222 doses was followed by a rise in Spike-specific TCR breadth and depth. It was only after the peak T cell response that any repertoires were sampled.

The CDR3 covers 15 residues. The germline V and J ends were trimmed by 2 bases and 8 bases, with 18 bases remaining between them. The V gene's germline CDR1 is LNHNV and CDR2 YYDKDF (reference sequence). The repertoire was sequenced with immunoSEQ multiplex PCR; TCRdb's copy has only in-frame clones and lacks some. The sample gives under 150,000 clones, 70% to 90% of which show up once; around 8% is in the top ten. This clonotype originated in an adult in good health. The chain couples TRBV15 to TRBJ1-2; the D gene is possibly TRBD1 (5 bases). The sequenced sample was peripheral blood, obtained on day 0 of AZD1222 vaccination. The CDR3: CATSRLPTPGRGYTF. The DNA for the CDR3 is TGTGCCACCAGCAGACTCCCGACTCCGGGACGAGGCTACACCTTC.